The entry below gives a single TCR beta chain sequence along with its context. It has no known antigen specificity. No per-base quality is available; no much larger clone lies one base away. In the prospective study, participants were roughly 18 to 100 years old, resided in under 30 geographic areas of the United States, and were enrolled through a virtual design. In the prospective study, cohorts were assigned on the basis of participant-reported clinical history obtained from a screening survey and a study questionnaire. ImmuneRACE Cohort 3 recovered participants were defined by two consecutive negative NP/OP PCR tests, healthcare professional clearance, or symptom resolution. In the prospective study, mobile phlebotomists collected whole blood, serum and a nasopharyngeal or oropharyngeal swab from each participant. Over a roughly two-month period, participants in the prospective study had the option of providing additional blood draws and questionnaires. Prospective study blood samples were shipped either frozen or at room temperature before DNA extraction.

This entry comes from a study of blood T cell repertoires in COVID-19 (dated by TCRdb to 2020 to 2021). General notes on the study: Samples from collaborators originated in the United States, Italy and Spain and spanned both the acute and convalescent phases of COVID-19. The material from the prospective study consisted of cDNA or gDNA derived from T cells, B-cell-depleted T cells, or PBMCs. The samples were drawn from two sources: the first 160 participants of the ongoing ImmuneRACE study, and 1,200 or so subjects contributed by 6 global collaborators. Subjects who had been exposed to COVID-19, were actively infected with it, or had recovered from it provided the deeply sampled blood TCRbeta repertoires that made up the dataset. The repertoires were made available in a free public database intended to serve as a resource for research on the immune response to SARS-CoV-2. Where available, HLA class I and class II types were obtained from metadata supplied by the sample provider rather than from assay-based typing. A de-identified subject ID, COVID-19 status, age in years and sex were almost always included in the sample metadata. What the study reported, not specific to this receptor: Clinical and demographic metadata were provided uncurated, with the amount varying by source and participant.

TCRbeta CDR3 regions were amplified from genomic DNA by means of the immunoSEQ Assay, a bias-controlled multiplex PCR. The authors processed their data as follows. The number of nucleated cells in each sample was estimated from the amplification of reference gene primers within the assay. To quantify the absolute abundance of each unique TCRbeta CDR3 rearrangement, sequence reads were collapsed and filtered. Productive Simpson clonality was computed per sample as the square root of Simpson's diversity index over productive rearrangements. The table comes from immuneACCESS by way of TCRdb, which keeps in-frame sequences with V and J called. Part of the clones is missing from these tables; in studies checked, under half for an unresolved V gene and the rest for unknown reasons. That table gives V, J and clone size, and the DNA gave D and trimming. The sample yields roughly 300,000 clones; about 85% were counted once. The leading ten clones occupy 4.5% to 7% of the sample.

Including the terminal cysteine and phenylalanine, the CDR3 comprises 16 residues. The read is trimmed to its CDR3 DNA, 48 bases read in frame from base 1. The germline V gene gives CDR1 as MGHRA and CDR2 as YSYEKL. Unmatched junction bases come to 7, with V trimmed by 3 bases and J by 2 bases. Sequencing used PBMCs or T cells enriched from blood (not recorded which). This clonotype originated in a woman younger than 45 who had recovered from COVID-19. The chain is made from TRBV4-1 and TRBJ1-2; 9 middle bases align to TRBD1. The CDR3 reads CASSQTGQGRNYGYTF. At the DNA level, the sequence is TGCGCCAGCAGCCAGACCGGACAGGGGAGAAACTATGGCTACACCTTC.